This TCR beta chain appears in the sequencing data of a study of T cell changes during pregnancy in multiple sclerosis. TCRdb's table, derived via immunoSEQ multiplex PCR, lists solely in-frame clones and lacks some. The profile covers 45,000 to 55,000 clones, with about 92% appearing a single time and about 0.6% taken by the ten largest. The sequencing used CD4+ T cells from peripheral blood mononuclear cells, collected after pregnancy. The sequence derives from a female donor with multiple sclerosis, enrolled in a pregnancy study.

In nucleotides, the CDR3 is TGTGCCAGCAGTGACCCGATAGAAACCGGGTCCATGGTGAATACGCAGTATTTT. It codes for CASSDPIETGSMVNTQYF. This chain uses TRBV25-1 with TRBJ2-3, with D hard to call. V was trimmed by 3 bases and J by 7 bases, leaving 26 bases between them. CDR1 MGHDK and CDR2 SYGVNS come from the germline V gene. The CDR3 contains 18 residues.